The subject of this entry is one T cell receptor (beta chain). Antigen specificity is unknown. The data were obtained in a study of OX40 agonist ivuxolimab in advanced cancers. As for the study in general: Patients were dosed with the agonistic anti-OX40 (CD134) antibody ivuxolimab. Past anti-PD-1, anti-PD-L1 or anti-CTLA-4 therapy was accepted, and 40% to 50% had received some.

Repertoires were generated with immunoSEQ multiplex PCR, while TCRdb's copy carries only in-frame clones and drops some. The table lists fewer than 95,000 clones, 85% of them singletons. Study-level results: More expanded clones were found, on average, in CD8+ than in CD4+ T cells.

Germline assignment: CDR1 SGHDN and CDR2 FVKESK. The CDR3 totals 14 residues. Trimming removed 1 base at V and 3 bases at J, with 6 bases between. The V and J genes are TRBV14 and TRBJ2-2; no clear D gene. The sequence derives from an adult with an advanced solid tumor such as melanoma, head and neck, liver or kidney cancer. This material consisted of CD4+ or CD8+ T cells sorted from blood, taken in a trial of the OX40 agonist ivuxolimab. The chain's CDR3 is CASSQGRYTGELFF. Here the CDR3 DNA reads TGTGCCAGCAGCCAAGGCAGATACACCGGGGAGCTGTTTTTT.